The 24 T cell receptor beta chains below come from one sample, sequenced in a study of shared clonotypes between healthy human individuals. Clones were sequenced by immunoSEQ multiplex PCR, and TCRdb holds only the in-frame ones, with some missing. The table shows about 1.5 million clones, with approximately 98% occurring only once. The specimen sequenced was naive CD4+ T cells sorted from blood. This sample's subset: CD45RA+ positively selected. Receptors were obtained from a man aged 25-40 years in good health.

V usage is TRBV19 and J usage is TRBJ1-1; D is ambiguous. The V end lost 8 bases, the J end lost 0 bases, and 22 bases lay between the germline ends. Germline loops: CDR1 LNHDA, CDR2 SQIVND (reference sequence). This CDR3 is 17 amino acids long. Here the CDR3 reads CASDNRGRARVNTEAFF. Written as DNA, the CDR3 is TGTGCCAGTGACAATCGGGGAAGGGCTCGGGTGAACACTGAAGCTTTCTTT.

This chain links TRBV5-1 with TRBJ2-7; 9 positions match TRBD1. Trimming at V came to 0 bases and at J to 0 bases, leaving 13 bases not matched to a gene. The CDR3 consists of 19 residues. The germline gives CDR1 SGHRS, CDR2 YFSETQ. The CDR3 spells CASSLEGRPDRGYSYEQYF. DNA for the CDR3: TGCGCCAGCAGCTTGGAGGGGCGCCCGGACAGGGGTTACTCCTACGAGCAGTACTTC. The variable domain in full, completed from reference TRBV5-1 and TRBJ2-7, reads KAGVTQTPRYLIKTRGQQVTLSCSPISGHRSVSWYQQTPGQGLQFLFEYFSETQRNKGNFPGRFSGRQFSNSRSEMNVSTLELGDSALYLCASSLEGRPDRGYSYEQYFGPGTRLTVT.

V and J are TRBV5-4 and TRBJ2-1; 7 bases agree with TRBD2. V shed 4 bases and J 0 bases; nucleotides not matched to a gene: 10. CDR3 length: 17 residues. Germline CDR1 SGHNT, CDR2 YYREEE (reference sequence). This CDR3 reads CASSLSGTASSYNEQFF. CDR3 nucleotide sequence: TGTGCCAGCAGCCTAAGCGGGACCGCGTCCTCCTACAATGAGCAGTTCTTC.

CDR3 loop: CASSPPPGAGELFF. The CDR3 DNA reads TGTGCCAGCTCACCACCTCCCGGGGCCGGGGAGCTGTTTTTT. This chain links TRBV18 with TRBJ2-2; possibly TRBD2 for D (5 bases). The V gene lost 0 bases and the J gene lost 6 bases, with 8 bases spanning the gap. The CDR3 is 14 amino acids. Per the germline V gene, CDR1 is KGHSH and CDR2 is LQKENI.

J is TRBJ2-7 and V is TRBV5-1; TRBD1 matches at 8 bases. CDR1 is SGHRS and CDR2 is YFSETQ in the germline V gene. CDR3 length: 15 amino acids. With 3 bases clipped from V and 5 bases from J, the junction kept 10 bases outside the gene matches. CDR3 nucleotide sequence: TGCGCCAGCAGCTCCCCAGGGGGCACTCTCCACGAGCAGTACTTC. It is translated as CASSSPGGTLHEQYF.

The V and J genes are TRBV20-1 and TRBJ1-1; no clear D. This CDR3 is built from 10 residues. The germline V gene encodes CDR1 DFQATT and CDR2 SNEGSKA (reference sequence). Between the trimmed V and J ends, which lost 5 bases and 12 bases, there was a span of 13 bases. CDR3 in amino acids: CSADDGPSFF. In DNA, the CDR3 is TGCAGTGCTGACGACGGACCCTCTTTCTTT.

The V and J genes are TRBV19 and TRBJ2-7; a possible D gene is TRBD1 (6 bases). Germline V gene data show CDR1 as LNHDA and CDR2 as SQIVND (reference sequence). V shed 5 bases and J shed 4 bases, with 21 bases lying between them. The CDR3 spans 16 residues. CDR3 protein: CASSPRGQGSLYEQYF. DNA for the CDR3: TGTGCCAGTAGTCCCAGGGGACAAGGGAGCCTTTACGAGCAGTACTTC. Based on the CDR3 plus reference TRBV19 and TRBJ2-7, the full variable domain is DGGITQSPKYLFRKEGQNVTLSCEQNLNHDAMYWYRQDPGQGLRLIYYSQIVNDFQKGDIAEGYSVSREKKESFPLTVTSAQKNPTAFYLCASSPRGQGSLYEQYFGPGTRLTVT.

The chain has TRBV10-1 and TRBJ2-5; D unresolved. The germline CDR1 and CDR2 sequences are WNHNN and SYGVQD (reference sequence). Trimming shortened V by 0 bases and J by 2 bases, and 7 bases separated the two germline ends. The CDR3 covers 14 residues. DNA for the CDR3: TGCGCCAGCAGTGAGTCCCTAGGACAAGAGACCCAGTACTTC. Translation gives CASSESLGQETQYF.

This chain joins TRBV9 and TRBJ1-2; TRBD1 is a possible D gene (5 bases). Trimming took off 4 bases at V and 0 bases at J, with 22 bases between the two ends. The germline gives CDR1 SGDLS, CDR2 YYNGEE. CDR3 length: 18 amino acids. The CDR3 loop is CASSLSGTPVGANYGYTF. The CDR3 nucleotides are TGTGCCAGCAGCCTTAGCGGGACTCCGGTCGGTGCTAACTATGGCTACACCTTC.

This sequence joins TRBV11-3 and TRBJ2-7; the match to TRBD1 covers 8 bases. Unmatched junction bases numbered 12, after V lost 0 bases and J lost 5 bases. CDR3 length equals 17 residues. Germline-derived CDR1 and CDR2 are SGHNT and YENEEA. CDR3 loop: CASSLEFLSGQGHEQYF. In DNA form, the CDR3 reads TGTGCCAGCAGCTTAGAATTCTTATCTGGACAGGGCCACGAGCAGTACTTC.

V and J are TRBV20-1 and TRBJ2-1, with D possibly being TRBD1 (7 bases). V was trimmed by 3 bases and J by 9 bases, leaving 9 bases between them. Germline V gene lookup returns CDR1 DFQATT and CDR2 SNEGSKA (reference sequence). The CDR3 contains 11 residues. DNA of the CDR3: TGCAGTGCTAGGCAGGGGGGTGAGCAGTTCTTC. Encoded protein: CSARQGGEQFF.

The chain links TRBV11-1 to TRBJ2-3; 13 bases map to TRBD2. CDR3 length: 18 residues. Trimming removed 5 bases from V and 2 bases from J; junction bases left unmatched: 10. Germline CDR1 and CDR2: SGHAT and FQDESV (reference sequence). As DNA, the CDR3 is TGTGCCAGCAGCGGAGGACTAGCGGGAGCGTTCCCCACAGATACGCAGTATTTT. It codes for CASSGGLAGAFPTDTQYF. Filled out from reference TRBV11-1 and TRBJ2-3, the complete variable domain reads EAEVAQSPRYKITEKSQAVAFWCDPISGHATLYWYRQILGQGPELLVQFQDESVVDDSQLPKDRFSAERLKGVDSTLKIQPAELGDSAMYLCASSGGLAGAFPTDTQYFGPGTRLTVL.

The chain combines TRBV27 with TRBJ2-7, with 8 bases lining up with TRBD1. This CDR3 spans 13 amino acids. The V and J ends lost 7 bases and 9 bases, in that order; junction bases with no gene match: 11. The germline CDR1 and CDR2 sequences are MNHEY and SMNVEV (reference sequence). Here the CDR3 DNA reads TGTGCCAGCATCGACAGGGGCGCGCGTATGCAGTACTTC. Translation gives CASIDRGARMQYF.

V is TRBV19 and J is TRBJ1-1, with 9 bases identical to TRBD1. Trimming removed 4 bases from V and 3 bases from J; junction bases left unmatched: 3. CDR1 is LNHDA and CDR2 is SQIVND in the germline V gene (reference sequence). The CDR3 is made up of 14 amino acids. The CDR3 DNA is TGTGCCAGTAGTACTACAGGGGGCTACACTGAAGCTTTCTTT. Translating gives CASSTTGGYTEAFF.

The chain has TRBV30 and TRBJ2-1; the D is unclear. The CDR3 has 11 residues. Germline values: CDR1 GTSNPN, CDR2 SVGIG (reference sequence). V was trimmed by 5 bases and J by 4 bases, leaving 6 bases between them. The CDR3 protein is CAWAEYNEQFF. The CDR3 nucleotides are TGTGCCTGGGCCGAGTACAATGAGCAGTTCTTC.

J is TRBJ1-2 and V is TRBV9, with a possible D match to TRBD1 (6 bases). CDR1 and CDR2 from the germline V gene are SGDLS and YYNGEE. V lost 0 bases and J 8 bases, leaving 11 bases between the germline ends. CDR3 length: 13 residues. The CDR3 DNA is TGTGCCAGCAGCGTAGCTACAGGGAGGGGCTACACCTTC. Amino acids: CASSVATGRGYTF.

This chain connects TRBV7-2 to TRBJ2-1; TRBD2 aligns across 9 bases. V lost 5 bases, J lost 2 bases, and 7 bases stayed unmatched. From germline, CDR1 is SGHTA and CDR2 FQGNSA. The length of the CDR3 is 16 residues. DNA for the CDR3: TGTGCCAGCAGCAGTGAAGCGGGAGGTCCCTACAATGAGCAGTTCTTC. This translates into CASSSEAGGPYNEQFF.

Worth noting for this clone: The same CDR3 also results from other DNA sequences found in this sample. The J gene is TRBJ1-2, the V gene TRBV29-1; D unresolved. This CDR3 has 11 amino acids. The germline CDR1 and CDR2 sequences are SQVTM and ANQGSEA. Trimming left V 7 bases short and J 0 bases short, with 6 bases between. The CDR3 region is CSAGSNYGYTF. The CDR3 region has the DNA TGCAGCGCTGGATCTAACTATGGCTACACCTTC.

The chain couples TRBV7-3 to TRBJ2-3; TRBD1 matches 9 bases. The junction had 12 bases not matched to a gene; V was cut back by 5 bases and J by 3 bases. The CDR3 contains 17 residues. The germline V gene has CDR1 SGHTA and CDR2 FQGTGA. CDR3 in amino acids: CASSTPQGARFTDTQYF. The CDR3 nucleotides are TGTGCCAGCAGCACACCACAGGGGGCACGATTTACAGATACGCAGTATTTT.

The CDR3 reads CASRASRTGSYEQYF. CDR3 coding DNA: TGTGCCAGCAGGGCATCCAGGACAGGGTCCTACGAGCAGTACTTC. The chain combines TRBV6-1 with TRBJ2-7, with 8 bases lining up with TRBD1. The junction had 8 bases not matched to a gene; V was cut back by 6 bases and J by 1 base. Per germline, CDR1 MNHNS and CDR2 SASEGT. This CDR3 region has 15 residues.

Of note for this clone: Other DNA sequences in the same sample also yield this CDR3. The chain joins TRBV9 to TRBJ2-2, with D perhaps TRBD1 (6 bases). Germline CDR1 is SGDLS and CDR2 is YYNGEE. The CDR3 totals 13 residues. Between the trimmed V and J ends, which lost 4 bases and 5 bases, there was a span of 9 bases. CDR3 in DNA: TGTGCCAGCAGCCTACAGGGAACCGGGGAGCTGTTTTTT. It encodes CASSLQGTGELFF.

The gene calls are TRBV5-1 and TRBJ2-3; 8 bases agree with TRBD1. Losses at the gene ends were 4 bases for V and 4 bases for J; bases not matched to a gene: 5. The CDR3 length is 14 residues. Germline V gene data show CDR1 as SGHRS and CDR2 as YFSETQ. The CDR3 here is CASSRTGPADTQYF. CDR3 in DNA: TGCGCCAGCAGCCGGACAGGGCCGGCAGATACGCAGTATTTT.

J is TRBJ2-7 and V is TRBV5-1; perhaps TRBD1 as D (6 bases). From germline, CDR1 is SGHRS and CDR2 YFSETQ. The CDR3 sequence is 18 residues long. V was pared by 2 bases and J by 1 base, with 22 bases between. The CDR3 nucleotides read TGCGCCAGCAGCTTAGGGACACCACGAACTAGGAATTCCTACGAGCAGTACTTC. This codes for CASSLGTPRTRNSYEQYF.

The chain recombines TRBV7-8 with TRBJ2-1; 11 nucleotides line up with TRBD2. Germline V gives CDR1 SGHVS, CDR2 FQNEAQ. The V gene end was trimmed by 5 bases and the J gene end by 8 bases; junction bases not matched to a gene: 8. The CDR3 loop spans 15 amino acids. CDR3 DNA sequence: TGTGCCAGCAGCAACTTAGCGGGAGGGCCCGATGAGCAGTTCTTC. This encodes CASSNLAGGPDEQFF.